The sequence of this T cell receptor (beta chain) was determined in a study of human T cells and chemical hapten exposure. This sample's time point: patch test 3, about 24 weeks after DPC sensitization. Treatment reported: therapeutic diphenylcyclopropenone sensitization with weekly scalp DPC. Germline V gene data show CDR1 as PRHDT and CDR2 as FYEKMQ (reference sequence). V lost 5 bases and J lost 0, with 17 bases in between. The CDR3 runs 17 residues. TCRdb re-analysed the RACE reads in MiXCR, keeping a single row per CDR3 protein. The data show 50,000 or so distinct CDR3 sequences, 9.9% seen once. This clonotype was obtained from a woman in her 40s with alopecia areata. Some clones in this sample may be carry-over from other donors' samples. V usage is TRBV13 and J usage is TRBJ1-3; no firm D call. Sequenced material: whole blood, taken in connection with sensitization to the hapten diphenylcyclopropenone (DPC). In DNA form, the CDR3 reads TGTGCCAGCAGCCGAAAAGAGAGCCTGTACTCTGGAAACACCATATATTTT. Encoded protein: CASSRKESLYSGNTIYF.